This TCR beta chain was identified during a study of shared clonotypes between healthy human individuals. Produced via immunoSEQ multiplex PCR; TCRdb's table is partial and in-frame only. Found here are some 1.4 million clones, around 97% of them singletons; the top ten hold over 1%. A CD45RA-negative memory subset and a CD45RA+ naive subset were separated from the CD4+ cells. This clonotype was obtained from a man between 25 and 39 years old in good health. The sample was naive CD4+ T cells sorted from blood. The sample's subset: CD45RA+ positively selected.

CDR3 region: CASSELGGLSNQPQHF. DNA of the CDR3: TGTGCCAGCAGTGAATTAGGAGGGCTTAGCAATCAGCCCCAGCATTTT. The chain uses TRBV6-1 and TRBJ1-5; unclear D gene. This CDR3 comprises 16 residues. CDR1 is MNHNS, CDR2 SASEGT, per germline. The V end was cut by 2 bases, the J end by 0 bases, with 11 bases between.